One and the same sample provided the 15 T cell receptor beta chains below, sequenced in a study of human T cells and chemical hapten exposure. MiXCR, run by TCRdb on the 5' RACE reads, gives a single entry per CDR3 protein. The sample contains 81,000 or so distinct CDR3 sequences, under 10% of which appear only once. Total RNA was isolated from unfractionated whole blood. All receptors derive from a male donor in good health.

A note on this clonotype: Here the CDR3 omits its conserved ending phenylalanine or tryptophan, so a read error is the likely source. The chain uses TRBV3-1 and TRBJ2-3; TRBD1 matches at 8 bases. This CDR3 comprises 14 residues. Germline V CDR1 and CDR2: LGHDT, YNNKEL (reference sequence). With V trimmed by 4 bases and J by 5 bases, 5 bases remained unmatched. CDR3: CASSRAGGEDTQYL. CDR3 bases: TGTGCCAGCAGCCGGGCAGGGGGCGAAGATACGCAGTATCTT.

The chain couples TRBV20-1 to TRBJ2-7; TRBD2 agrees at 10 bases. Unmatched junction bases numbered 13, after V lost 1 base and J lost 7 bases. The CDR3 is made up of 16 amino acids. Germline CDR1 DFQATT, CDR2 SNEGSKA (reference sequence). The CDR3, as DNA: TGCAGTGCTAGAGCGGTCGTTACTAGCGGGATAACTGAGCAGTACTTC. Translated, it gives CSARAVVTSGITEQYF.

This clonotype appeared a few times. This rearrangement joins TRBV29-1 to TRBJ1-2; D is possibly TRBD1 (6 bases). This CDR3 region has 14 residues. Germline CDR1 reads SQVTM; CDR2 reads ANQGSEA. The V and J ends lost 6 bases and 3 bases respectively, with 17 bases between them. The CDR3 sequence: CSVGGQVEDYGYTF. CDR3 in DNA: TGCAGCGTGGGGGGACAAGTAGAGGACTATGGCTACACCTTC.

In this sample, this clonotype turned up many times. The chain joins TRBV7-2 to TRBJ2-6; D is unresolved. This CDR3 is built from 12 residues. Germline V lookup: CDR1 SGHTA, CDR2 FQGNSA. Trimming shortened V by 4 bases and J by 2 bases, and 0 bases separated the two germline ends. The CDR3 spells CASSSGANVLTF. DNA for the CDR3: TGTGCCAGCAGCTCTGGGGCCAACGTCCTGACTTTC.

The chain uses TRBV20-1 and TRBJ2-5, with TRBD2 as a possible D gene (7 bases). Germline V CDR1 and CDR2: DFQATT, SNEGSKA (reference sequence). The germline V and J ends were trimmed by 1 base and 5 bases, with 17 bases remaining between them. The CDR3 totals 15 residues. Written as DNA, the CDR3 is TGCAGTGCTAGAGGCGGGGGCCTAACCCGGGAGACCCAGTACTTC. Its protein is CSARGGGLTRETQYF.

The table lists this clonotype with many counts. The rearrangement links TRBV6-1 to TRBJ1-1; no reliable D call. The CDR3 length is 17 residues. V lost 7 bases and J lost 3, with 24 bases in between. The germline CDR1 and CDR2 sequences are MNHNS and SASEGT. CDR3 region: CASIRTSTRIQDTEAFF. The CDR3 nucleotides are TGTGCCAGCATCCGTACCTCAACGAGAATTCAGGACACTGAAGCTTTCTTT.

This clonotype was seen repeatedly, ten times or more. The chain combines TRBV14 with TRBJ2-1; D is unclear. The V gene lost 2 bases and the J gene lost 10 bases, with 12 bases spanning the gap. Germline-derived CDR1 and CDR2 are SGHDN and FVKESK. The CDR3 loop spans 13 amino acids. CDR3 sequence: CASSQHRGLEQFF. The CDR3 DNA sequence: TGTGCCAGCAGCCAACACCGTGGGCTAGAGCAGTTCTTC.

This clonotype appeared many times. The chain couples TRBV6-2 or TRBV6-3 to TRBJ2-3; D not certain. The germline CDR1 and CDR2 sequences are MNHEY and SVGEGT. This CDR3 contains 13 residues. V gave up 1 base and J gave up 0 bases, with 2 bases separating them. CDR3 protein: CASSYFSTDTQYF. In nucleotides, the CDR3 is TGTGCCAGCAGTTACTTTAGCACAGATACGCAGTATTTT.

This clonotype occurred a few times. The chain couples TRBV12-3 or TRBV12-4 to TRBJ2-7; unclear D gene. The CDR3 is made up of 13 amino acids. The V and J ends lost 2 bases and 6 bases respectively, with 11 bases between them. The CDR3: CASSLNLSGEQYF. CDR3 coding DNA: TGTGCCAGCAGTTTAAACCTCTCGGGCGAGCAGTACTTC.

This clonotype came up a few times. The rearrangement joins TRBV20-1 to TRBJ2-1; 9 nucleotides line up with TRBD2. Losses at the gene ends were 1 base for V and 10 bases for J; bases not matched to a gene: 11. Germline CDR1 reads DFQATT; CDR2 reads SNEGSKA (reference sequence). The CDR3 loop spans 15 amino acids. In DNA, the CDR3 is TGCAGTGCTAGAGTCTGGGTAGCGGGAGTTAGGGAGCAGTTCTTC. Protein: CSARVWVAGVREQFF.

Points on this clonotype: The junction departs from germline at one end; a sequencing error may be responsible. The chain employs TRBV5-4 and TRBJ1-3; a weak D match, TRBD1 (6 bases). Germline V gene lookup returns CDR1 SGHNT and CDR2 YYREEE (reference sequence). The CDR3 loop spans 15 amino acids. The CDR3: CACSLQGPPGNTIYF. The CDR3 DNA sequence: TGTGCCTGCAGCCTACAGGGACCCCCTGGAAACACCATATATTTT.

This clonotype was detected only a few times. V and J are TRBV7-2 and TRBJ1-4; 7 bases line up with TRBD1. The germline V gene has CDR1 SGHTA and CDR2 FQGNSA. The CDR3 extends over 17 amino acids. With 4 bases clipped from V and 0 bases from J, the junction kept 8 bases outside the gene matches. For the CDR3, the DNA is TGTGCCAGCAGCTCCCCCCGGACAGGTGCAACTAATGAAAAACTGTTTTTT. Translating gives CASSSPRTGATNEKLFF.

This CDR3 is CASSPDSRQMGTEAFF. The CDR3 DNA is TGTGCCAGTAGTCCTGACAGCCGGCAGATGGGCACTGAAGCTTTCTTT. The chain employs TRBV19 and TRBJ1-1; tentative D call: TRBD1 (5 bases). V lost 5 bases and J lost 4, with 20 bases in between. The CDR3 runs 16 residues. CDR1 is LNHDA, CDR2 SQIVND, per germline (reference sequence).

Regarding this clonotype: With a much larger clone just one base away, this may be a read error. This chain links TRBV20-1 with TRBJ2-1; no reliable D call. The CDR3 is 14 amino acids. CDR1 and CDR2 from the germline V gene are DFQATT and SNEGSKA (reference sequence). The CDR3: CSSRAYLLENEQFF. As DNA, the CDR3 is TGCAGTTCTAGAGCATACCTACTCGAGAATGAGCAGTTCTTC.

Only a few counts were recorded for this clonotype. The chain couples TRBV5-1 to TRBJ2-7; 14 bases are shared with TRBD2. Trimming at V came to 1 base and at J to 4 bases, leaving 13 bases not matched to a gene. In germline, CDR1 is SGHRS, CDR2 YFSETQ. There are 19 residues in the CDR3. CDR3 protein: CASSLSIGRTSGGRYEQYF. The CDR3 nucleotides are TGCGCCAGCAGCTTGAGTATTGGTCGGACTAGCGGGGGGCGGTACGAGCAGTACTTC.